These T cell receptor beta chains were read from a single sample in a study of T cell responses to AZD1222 COVID-19 vaccine. Only in-frame clones appear in the TCRdb table, and some are missing; sequencing was by immunoSEQ multiplex PCR. The repertoire holds 130,000 or so clones, with 91% as singletons. Sequences were derived from peripheral blood, sampled 28 days after the second AZD1222 dose. The receptors derive from an adult who received the AZD1222 COVID-19 vaccine. Each CDR3 is given with its conserved first and last residue. A D gene is named only where the DNA matches it firmly. Some rows have no size entry. The others give once, few or many, or a class for an expanded clone.

clone_size	j_call	v_call	d_call	cdr3_aa	cdr3_nt
-	TRBJ1-4	TRBV5-1	TRBD1	CASSFDRAGGEKLFF	TGCGCCAGCAGCTTCGACAGGGCCGGCGGTGAAAAACTGTTTTTT
-	TRBJ2-6	TRBV9	-	CASSTQGTGANVLTF	TGTGCCAGCAGCACGCAGGGAACTGGGGCCAACGTCCTGACTTTC
-	TRBJ1-2	TRBV5-6	TRBD1	CASSFRDRGSGYTF	TGTGCCAGCAGCTTCCGGGACAGGGGTTCCGGCTACACCTTC
-	TRBJ2-1	TRBV11-3	TRBD1	CASSLVGGTGMFF	TGTGCCAGCAGCTTAGTCGGGGGGACAGGGATGTTCTTC
-	TRBJ1-5	TRBV18	-	CASSTGGGGDQPQHF	TGTGCCAGCTCGACCGGGGGGGGAGGCGATCAGCCCCAGCATTTT
-	TRBJ1-3	TRBV20-1	-	CSASSAGNTIYF	TGCAGTGCTAGTTCGGCGGGAAACACCATATATTTT
-	TRBJ1-6	TRBV7-2	-	CASSLAPVMGSPLHF	TGTGCCAGCAGCTTAGCCCCGGTAATGGGTTCACCCCTCCACTTT
medium-sized	TRBJ1-2	TRBV9	-	CASSASPGGLDGYTF	TGTGCCAGCAGCGCCTCCCCCGGGGGGCTTGATGGCTACACCTTC
-	TRBJ2-3	TRBV4-3	TRBD1	CASSQLQGGDTQYF	TGCGCCAGCAGCCAGCTACAGGGGGGAGATACGCAGTATTTT
-	TRBJ1-2	TRBV11-2	-	CASSLNLYGYTF	TGTGCCAGCAGCTTAAACCTTTATGGCTACACCTTC
once	TRBJ2-3	TRBV19	TRBD2	CASSRRLAGRDTQYF	TGTGCCAGTAGTCGACGACTAGCGGGGCGGGATACGCAGTATTTT
-	TRBJ1-6	TRBV5-6	-	CASSPLAGSNSPLHF	TGTGCCAGCAGCCCCTTAGCTGGGTCTAATTCACCCCTCCACTTT
once	TRBJ1-4	TRBV11-1	TRBD1	CASSSGQVREKLFF	TGTGCCAGCAGCTCTGGACAGGTTCGGGAAAAACTGTTTTTT
-	TRBJ2-5	TRBV5-6	-	CASSGARQETQYF	TGTGCCAGCAGTGGGGCTCGCCAAGAGACCCAGTACTTC
-	TRBJ2-5	TRBV6-2/TRBV6-3	TRBD2	CASSYSAGGLETQYF	TGTGCCAGCAGTTACTCGGCGGGGGGCTTGGAGACCCAGTACTTC
-	TRBJ1-2	TRBV27	-	CASSTIQGSSYGYTF	TGTGCCAGCAGTACGATCCAGGGGAGCAGCTATGGCTACACCTTC
-	TRBJ1-2	TRBV6-5	-	CASSYNGRYYGYTF	TGTGCCAGCAGTTATAACGGGCGGTACTATGGCTACACCTTC
-	TRBJ1-1	TRBV6-5	-	CASSQQETGNTEAFF	TGTGCCAGCAGTCAACAGGAAACGGGGAACACTGAAGCTTTCTTT
once	TRBJ2-3	TRBV7-7	TRBD2	CASSPGLAGGRGTDTQYF	TGTGCTAGCAGCCCCGGACTAGCGGGGGGGCGTGGCACAGATACGCAGTATTTT
-	TRBJ2-4	TRBV5-4	TRBD2	CASSTSEATKNIQYF	TGTGCCAGCTCGACTAGCGAGGCGACCAAAAACATTCAGTACTTC
-	TRBJ2-1	TRBV19	-	CASSMGYEQFF	TGTGCCAGTAGTATGGGTTATGAGCAGTTCTTC
-	TRBJ1-1	TRBV5-1	-	CASSLATPNTEAFF	TGCGCCAGCAGCTTGGCTACACCGAACACTGAAGCTTTCTTT
-	TRBJ2-2	TRBV4-1	TRBD2	CASSHPPGLPNTGELFF	TGCGCCAGCAGCCATCCTCCGGGACTACCAAACACCGGGGAGCTGTTTTTT
-	TRBJ1-1	TRBV3-1/TRBV3-2	-	CASSQWSNQGTEAFF	TGTGCCAGCAGCCAATGGTCTAATCAGGGCACTGAAGCTTTCTTT
-	TRBJ1-1	TRBV15	TRBD1	CATSRDRDRNVAEAFF	TGTGCCACCAGCAGAGACCGGGACAGGAATGTCGCTGAAGCTTTCTTT
-	TRBJ1-5	TRBV9	-	CASSVGGQTGQPQHF	TGTGCCAGCAGCGTAGGGGGGCAGACCGGACAGCCCCAGCATTTT
few	TRBJ1-2	TRBV29-1	TRBD1	CSAATGVKQGYGYTF	TGCAGCGCCGCTACAGGGGTAAAACAGGGGTATGGCTACACCTTC
-	TRBJ2-7	TRBV5-6	-	CASSPQLAWVYEQYF	TGTGCCAGCAGCCCGCAACTAGCCTGGGTCTACGAGCAGTACTTC
-	TRBJ2-3	TRBV2	TRBD2	CASRAVQRGGTDTQYF	TGTGCCAGCAGGGCGGTTCAGCGGGGGGGCACAGATACGCAGTATTTT
-	TRBJ2-3	TRBV7-2	TRBD2	CASSKRSLAGATDTQYF	TGTGCCAGCAGCAAGAGGTCCCTAGCGGGGGCCACAGATACGCAGTATTTT
-	TRBJ2-3	TRBV7-2	-	CASSLEAGF	TGTGCCAGCAGCTTAGAGGCGGGTTTT
few	TRBJ1-5	TRBV2	-	CASSRGREGNQPQHF	TGTGCCAGCAGTCGGGGGAGGGAAGGCAATCAGCCCCAGCATTTT
-	TRBJ2-1	TRBV7-8	-	CASSFHRDEQFF	TGTGCCAGCAGCTTTCACAGGGATGAGCAGTTCTTC
-	TRBJ1-1	TRBV3-1/TRBV3-2	-	CASSLWGTEAFF	TGTGCCAGCAGCCTATGGGGGACTGAAGCTTTCTTT
-	TRBJ1-4	TRBV11-2	TRBD1	CASRTGADEKLFF	TGTGCCAGCAGGACAGGGGCGGATGAAAAACTGTTTTTT
-	TRBJ1-5	TRBV9	-	CASSVGPSPPVQPQHF	TGTGCCAGCAGCGTAGGTCCCTCCCCACCCGTTCAGCCCCAGCATTTT
-	TRBJ1-1	TRBV7-8	-	CASSLYDGTEAFF	TGTGCCAGCAGCTTATATGATGGAACTGAAGCTTTCTTT
-	TRBJ2-2	TRBV5-1	-	CASSLESVNTGELFF	TGCGCCAGCAGCTTGGAGTCCGTGAACACCGGGGAGCTGTTTTTT
-	TRBJ1-6	TRBV7-8	TRBD1	CASSVGTGLTNSPLHF	TGTGCCAGCAGCGTTGGGACAGGGTTAACTAATTCACCCCTCCACTTT
-	TRBJ2-7	TRBV7-9	TRBD1	CASSPRTGGYEQYF	TGTGCCAGCAGCCCCCGGACAGGGGGCTACGAGCAGTACTTC
-	TRBJ1-5	TRBV18	-	CASSSDVGQGGQPQHF	TGTGCCAGCTCATCAGACGTAGGGCAGGGTGGACAGCCCCAGCATTTT
-	TRBJ1-1	TRBV2	-	CASSVFKGLGTEAFF	TGTGCCAGCAGTGTATTTAAGGGGCTGGGCACTGAAGCTTTCTTT
-	TRBJ1-2	TRBV19	-	CASSSSPDIPVFGYTF	TGTGCCAGTAGTTCCTCCCCGGACATCCCGGTTTTCGGCTACACCTTC
-	TRBJ2-2	TRBV5-1	-	CASRRAPPAGELFF	TGCGCCAGCAGGAGGGCCCCTCCAGCCGGGGAGCTGTTTTTT
-	TRBJ1-1	TRBV6-5	-	CASSIQGSTEAFF	TGTGCCAGCAGTATACAGGGATCCACTGAAGCTTTCTTT